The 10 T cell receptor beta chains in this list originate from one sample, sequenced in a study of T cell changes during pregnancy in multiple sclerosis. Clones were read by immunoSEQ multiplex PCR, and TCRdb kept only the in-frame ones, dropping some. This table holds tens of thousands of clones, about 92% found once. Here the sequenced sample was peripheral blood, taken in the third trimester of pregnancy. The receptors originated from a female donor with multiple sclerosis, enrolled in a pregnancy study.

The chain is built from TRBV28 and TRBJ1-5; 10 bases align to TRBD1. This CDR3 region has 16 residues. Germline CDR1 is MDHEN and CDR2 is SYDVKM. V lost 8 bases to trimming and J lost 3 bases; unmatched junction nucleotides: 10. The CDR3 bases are TGTGCCAGCGGAAACCGGGACAGGGGAAACAATCAGCCCCAGCATTTT. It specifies CASGNRDRGNNQPQHF.

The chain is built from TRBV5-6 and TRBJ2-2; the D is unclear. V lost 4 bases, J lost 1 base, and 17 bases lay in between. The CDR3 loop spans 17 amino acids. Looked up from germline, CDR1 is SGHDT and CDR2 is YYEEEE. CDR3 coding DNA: TGTGCCAGCAGCCTACGGCGCCAGCGAAAGAACACCGGGGAGCTGTTTTTT. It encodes CASSLRRQRKNTGELFF. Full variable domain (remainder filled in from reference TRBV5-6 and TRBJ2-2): DAGVTQSPTHLIKTRGQQVTLRCSPKSGHDTVSWYQQALGQGPQFIFQYYEEEERQRGNFPDRFSGHQFPNYSSELNVNALLLGDSALYLCASSLRRQRKNTGELFFGEGSRLTVL.

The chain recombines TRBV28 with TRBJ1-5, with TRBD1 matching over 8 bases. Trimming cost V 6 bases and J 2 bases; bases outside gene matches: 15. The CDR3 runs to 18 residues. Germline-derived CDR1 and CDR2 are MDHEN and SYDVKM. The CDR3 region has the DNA TGTGCCAGCAGCTACCAGGGGGCGGATAACATAGGCAATCAGCCCCAGCATTTT. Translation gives CASSYQGADNIGNQPQHF.

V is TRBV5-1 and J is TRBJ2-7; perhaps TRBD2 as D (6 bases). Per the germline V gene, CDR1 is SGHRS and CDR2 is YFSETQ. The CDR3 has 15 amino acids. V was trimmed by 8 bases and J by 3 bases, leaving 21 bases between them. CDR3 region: CARKPRRGSFYEQYF. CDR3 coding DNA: TGCGCCAGGAAACCTAGGCGGGGATCATTCTACGAGCAGTACTTC.

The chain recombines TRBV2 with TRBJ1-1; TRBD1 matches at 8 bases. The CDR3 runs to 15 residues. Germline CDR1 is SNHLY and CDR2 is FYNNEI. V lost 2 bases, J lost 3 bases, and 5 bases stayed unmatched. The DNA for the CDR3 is TGTGCCAGCAGTGAACAGGGGGCGTATCACACTGAAGCTTTCTTT. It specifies CASSEQGAYHTEAFF.

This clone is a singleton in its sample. Written as DNA, the CDR3 is TGTGCCAGCAGCATAGAGGGACAGGCGAATTACGAGCAGTACTTC. This translates into CASSIEGQANYEQYF. The V gene is TRBV13, the J gene TRBJ2-7; 8 positions match TRBD1. The CDR3 contains 15 residues. Losses at the gene ends were 5 bases for V and 4 bases for J; bases not matched to a gene: 10. CDR1 is PRHDT and CDR2 is FYEKMQ in the germline V gene (reference sequence).

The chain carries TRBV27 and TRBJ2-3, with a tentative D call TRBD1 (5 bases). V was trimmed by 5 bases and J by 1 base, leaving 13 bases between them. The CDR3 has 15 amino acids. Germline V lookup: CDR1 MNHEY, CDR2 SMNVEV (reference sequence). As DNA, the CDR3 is TGTGCCAGCAGTCCGGACAACCTGCGCACAGATACGCAGTATTTT. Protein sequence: CASSPDNLRTDTQYF.

CDR3 region: CASSLGFGGYNEQFF. The DNA for the CDR3 is TGTGCCAGCAGCTTAGGGTTCGGGGGCTACAATGAGCAGTTCTTC. The chain joins TRBV7-8 to TRBJ2-1, with D tentatively TRBD2 (6 bases). This CDR3 contains 15 residues. V shed 1 base and J shed 3 bases, with 10 bases lying between them. Per germline, CDR1 SGHVS and CDR2 FQNEAQ.

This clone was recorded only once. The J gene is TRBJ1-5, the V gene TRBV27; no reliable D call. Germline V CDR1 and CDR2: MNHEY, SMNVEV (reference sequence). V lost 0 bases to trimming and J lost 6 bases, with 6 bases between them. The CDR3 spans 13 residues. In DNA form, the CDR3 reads TGTGCCAGCAGTTTATCCGTTTTTCAGCCCCAGCATTTT. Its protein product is CASSLSVFQPQHF.

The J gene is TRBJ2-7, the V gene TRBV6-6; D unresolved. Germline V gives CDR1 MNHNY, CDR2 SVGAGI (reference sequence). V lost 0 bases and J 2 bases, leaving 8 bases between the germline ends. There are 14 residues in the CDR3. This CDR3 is CASSYSADTYEQYF. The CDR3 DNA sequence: TGTGCCAGCAGTTACTCGGCGGATACCTACGAGCAGTACTTC.